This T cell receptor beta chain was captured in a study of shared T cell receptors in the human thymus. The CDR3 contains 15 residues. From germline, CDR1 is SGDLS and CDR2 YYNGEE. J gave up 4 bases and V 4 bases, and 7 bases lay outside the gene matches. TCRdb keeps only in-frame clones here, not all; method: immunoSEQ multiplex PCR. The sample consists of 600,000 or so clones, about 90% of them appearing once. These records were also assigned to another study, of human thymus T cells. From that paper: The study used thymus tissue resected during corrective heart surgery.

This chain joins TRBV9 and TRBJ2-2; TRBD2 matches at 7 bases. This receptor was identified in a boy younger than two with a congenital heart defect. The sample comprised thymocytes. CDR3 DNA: TGTGCCAGCAGCAGAGGGGAGGGTAGCACCGGGGAGCTGTTTTTT. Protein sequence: CASSRGEGSTGELFF.